This is a list of T cell receptor beta chains from one sample in a study of blood T cell repertoires in COVID-19. Here immunoSEQ multiplex PCR was the method, and the copy in TCRdb shows in-frame clones only, minus some. The sample has about 69,000 clones; approximately 79% are singletons. Sequenced input: peripheral blood. All receptors derive from a human donor in a cohort sampled during active COVID-19. Both conserved end residues are part of each CDR3. The order of the fields is clone size, V gene, CDR3 length, D gene, J gene, CDR3 DNA, CDR3 protein. D genes are given only for firm matches. Part of the rows lack a size; the others show once, few, many or a class for expanded clones.

>once|TRBV7-9|15|TRBD1|TRBJ1-1
TGTGCCAGCAGCCATAACAGGGGGGAAGGGGCCGAAGCTTTCTTT
CASSHNRGEGAEAFF
>.|TRBV6-1|16|TRBD1|TRBJ2-7
TGTGCCAGCAGTGTACAGGGGGTCCCAAACTCCTACGAGCAGTACTTC
CASSVQGVPNSYEQYF
>.|TRBV7-9|15|.|TRBJ1-5
TGTGCCAGCAGCTCGTCAGGGGCGAGTAATCAGCCCCAGCATTTT
CASSSSGASNQPQHF
>.|TRBV11-2|17|TRBD1|TRBJ2-3
TGTGCCAGCAGCTTAGGGGGGACAGTCCCTTTCACAGATACGCAGTATTTT
CASSLGGTVPFTDTQYF
>.|TRBV5-4|15|.|TRBJ2-6
TGTGCCAGCAGGCTGATGGGAGTAGGGGCCAACGTCCTGACTTTC
CASRLMGVGANVLTF
>.|TRBV5-1|14|.|TRBJ1-1
TGCGCCAGCAGCCCAGGGCTAGTTGGCACTGAAGCTTTCTTT
CASSPGLVGTEAFF
>.|TRBV18|13|.|TRBJ2-1
TGTGCCAGCTCACCAATTGAAGCTACCCAGCAGTTCTTC
CASSPIEATQQFF
>.|TRBV2|15|.|TRBJ2-3
TGTGCCAGCAGTCTACAGGCCCCTAGCACAGATACGCAGTATTTT
CASSLQAPSTDTQYF
>.|TRBV2|15|TRBD2|TRBJ2-7
TGTGCCAGCAGTGAGGGGGGTGCTAGCGGCTACGAGCAGTACTTC
CASSEGGASGYEQYF
>few|TRBV2|13|TRBD1|TRBJ1-5
TGTGCCAGCACCGGACAGGGGGAACCGCCCCAGCATTTT
CASTGQGEPPQHF
>once|TRBV6-4|16|TRBD2|TRBJ2-3
TGTGCCAGCAGTGACTCGCCTAGCGGGAGTACAGATACGCAGTATTTT
CASSDSPSGSTDTQYF
>.|TRBV12-5|17|.|TRBJ2-5
TGTGCTAGTGCAAAGGGGCAGGGTGGCCTTTCCCAAGAGACCCAGTACTTC
CASAKGQGGLSQETQYF
>.|TRBV10-3|18|.|TRBJ2-6
TGTGCCATCAGTTACGCGGGGAGAGACAGTCCTGGGGCCAACGTCCTGACTTTC
CAISYAGRDSPGANVLTF
>.|TRBV5-1|16|TRBD1|TRBJ2-3
TGCGCCAGCAGCTTGGTCGGGACAGGGCCCACAGATACGCAGTATTTT
CASSLVGTGPTDTQYF
>.|TRBV7-2|14|TRBD1|TRBJ1-6
TGTGCCAGCAGCCCGGGACAGGGCGGGCCACCCCTCCACTTT
CASSPGQGGPPLHF
>.|TRBV28|13|.|TRBJ1-1
TGTGCCAGCCCCTCGCCGGGGTTCACTGAAGCTTTCTTT
CASPSPGFTEAFF
>few|TRBV3-1/TRBV3-2|16|TRBD1|TRBJ2-2
TGTGCCAGCAGGAAAGGGGACAGGGTGTTGACCGGGGAGCTGTTTTTT
CASRKGDRVLTGELFF
>.|TRBV5-4|15|.|TRBJ2-3
TGTGCCAGCAGCTTTGGAGGGCGTAGCACAGATACGCAGTATTTT
CASSFGGRSTDTQYF
>.|TRBV28|14|.|TRBJ2-1
TGTGCCAGCAGTCCAGACGGAGGGTTAAATGAGCAGTTCTTC
CASSPDGGLNEQFF
>.|TRBV6-5|15|TRBD1|TRBJ2-2
TGTGCCAGCAGCCCCGGGACAGGGGGCAGCGGGGAGCTGTTTTTT
CASSPGTGGSGELFF
>.|TRBV11-2|15|.|TRBJ2-1
TGTGCCAGCAGCTTAGGTGGGAGCCGAACCAATGAGCAGTTCTTC
CASSLGGSRTNEQFF
>.|TRBV5-1|13|.|TRBJ1-5
TGCGCCAGCAGCTTGAGTAGTAATCAGCCCCAGCATTTT
CASSLSSNQPQHF
>.|TRBV6-1|15|.|TRBJ2-6
TGTGCCAGCAGTGAACAGGACTCTGGGGCCAACGTCCTGACTTTC
CASSEQDSGANVLTF
>few|TRBV7-9|14|.|TRBJ1-6
TGTGCCAGCAGCTTAGAGTCCGGTAATTCACCCCTCCACTTT
CASSLESGNSPLHF
>.|TRBV19|13|TRBD1|TRBJ1-5
TGTGCCGTAAACAGGGGGCCTGGACAGCCCCAGCATTTT
CAVNRGPGQPQHF
>.|TRBV7-8|14|.|TRBJ1-6
TGTGCCAGCAGCTTAGCACAGGGAAATTCACCCCTCCACTTT
CASSLAQGNSPLHF
>.|TRBV28|15|TRBD2|TRBJ2-7
TGTGCCAGCAGTTTGGGCGCGGGGGGGTCCTACGAGCAGTACTTC
CASSLGAGGSYEQYF
>.|TRBV12-3/TRBV12-4|13|.|TRBJ2-7
TGTGCCAGCAGTTCTCGGAGCTCCTACGAGCAGTACTTC
CASSSRSSYEQYF
>.|TRBV7-2|15|.|TRBJ1-3
TGTGCCAGCAGCTTAGGGGACATCTCTGGAAACACCATATATTTT
CASSLGDISGNTIYF
>once|TRBV6-5|15|TRBD2|TRBJ2-7
TGTGCCAGCAGTTACAGTAGCGGGATGCCCTACGAGCAGTACTTC
CASSYSSGMPYEQYF
>few|TRBV10-2|15|.|TRBJ2-6
TGCGCCAGCAGTGATCAAGGGGCTGGGGCCAACGTCCTGACTTTC
CASSDQGAGANVLTF
>.|TRBV18|15|.|TRBJ2-6
TGTGCCAGCTCACCCGACAGATCTGGGGCCAACGTCCTGACTTTC
CASSPDRSGANVLTF
>.|TRBV19|15|.|TRBJ2-1
TGTGCCAGTAAAATCCGAGCTGCGTCCTACAATGAGCAGTTCTTC
CASKIRAASYNEQFF
>.|TRBV5-5|13|.|TRBJ1-1
TGTGCCAGCAGCTTCGCCGGGGACACTGAAGCTTTCTTT
CASSFAGDTEAFF
>.|TRBV4-1|14|TRBD2|TRBJ2-1
TGCGCCAGCAGCCAAGAGGGGGGACTACCCGAGCAGTTCTTC
CASSQEGGLPEQFF
>.|TRBV5-1|14|.|TRBJ2-2
TGCGCCAGCAGCTTGGTTTCAGGAAAAGGGGAGCTGTTTTTT
CASSLVSGKGELFF
>.|TRBV7-2|14|.|TRBJ1-5
TGTGCCAGCAGCGATCACAGTAGCAATCAGCCCCAGCATTTT
CASSDHSSNQPQHF
>.|TRBV18|13|.|TRBJ1-1
TGTGCCAGCTCCCCGGTCATGAACACTGAAGCTTTCTTT
CASSPVMNTEAFF
>few|TRBV6-5|13|.|TRBJ2-1
TGTGCCAGCAGTCGACAGGTAGCCGATGAGCAGTTCTTC
CASSRQVADEQFF
>.|TRBV2|13|.|TRBJ1-2
TGTGCCAGCAGTCCACAGCTAAACTATGGCTACACCTTC
CASSPQLNYGYTF
>once|TRBV28|14|.|TRBJ2-7
TGTGCCAGCAGTAAACAGGGAGGGGGCTACGAGCAGTACTTC
CASSKQGGGYEQYF
>.|TRBV7-2|14|TRBD1|TRBJ2-7
TGTGCTAGCAGACCCGACAGGGTCTCCTACGAGCAGTACTTC
CASRPDRVSYEQYF
>many|TRBV2|14|TRBD1|TRBJ1-6
TGTGCCAGCAGCGGGGACAGTGTTAATTCACCCCTCCACTTT
CASSGDSVNSPLHF